The present T cell receptor (beta chain) was sequenced within a study of shared clonotypes between healthy human individuals (dated by TCRdb to between 2020 and 2021). General notes on the study: Three men and a couple of women, aged 18 to 49 years, made up the cohort. For each donor, CD4 naive and CD4 memory were each run on three plates, CD8 naive on two plates, and CD8 memory on one plate. Blood TCR repertoires of 5 or 6 healthy adults were deeply sequenced to estimate repertoire size and the extent of clonotype sharing between individuals. Libraries were prepared and TCR repertoires were sequenced by different laboratories using diverse techniques, in order to increase sequencing depth and limit assay-specific biases. Per donor, leukapheresis produced somewhere between about 0.94 and 8.9 billion PBMCs.

TCR CDR3 regions were amplified from genomic DNA by multiplex PCR using the deep immunoSEQ assay. For each cell subset, the extracted genomic DNA was distributed evenly across all wells of several immunoSEQ 96-well plates, and each plate served as one replicate. For sorted subsets, approximately 200 ng of genomic DNA, equivalent to roughly 33,000 T cell genomes, went into each replicate PCR. Purified libraries were measured with a Qubit 3.0 fluorometer, size-checked on a Bioanalyzer 2100, and measured again with the KAPA Library Quantification kit. Each immunoSEQ 96-well plate was sequenced on its own single-read 150-cycle Illumina NextSeq 550 flow cell. The published analysis was carried out like this. The immunoSEQ output contained only junctional sequences without quality scores, so filtering could not match that applied to full-length reads. Sequences were annotated with PyIR, a Python wrapper for IgBLAST v1.9, using IMGT germline references to assign V/J genes and CDR3. Any read was removed if the V/J assignment was weak (E-value above 1e-6), the CDR3 was missing, or the read contained stop codons, out-of-frame junctions, or ambiguous translated residues. V3J clonotypes were defined by identical inferred V gene, J gene, and CDR3 amino acid sequence. The percentage overlap between two repertoires was calculated by dividing the number of shared unique clonotypes by the size of the smaller repertoire. Richness of each repertoire was evaluated using RTK rarefaction, the Chao1 estimator, and Recon v2.1 estimates of unobserved clonotypes. OLGA was used to compute generation probabilities for all TCRbeta clonotypes that the gDNA method yielded from a handful of donors. Imported from immuneACCESS, the table was reduced by TCRdb to in-frame sequences with V and J called. These copies leave out some clones; in studies compared against another copy, an unresolved V gene accounts for under half, and the cause of the remainder is not known. The DNA was the basis for D and trimming; V, J and clone size are from that table. The sample includes roughly 400,000 clones, with 95% to 97% observed a single time. The top ten clonotypes cover 0.25% to 0.35% of the sample.

To note about this clone: No cognate antigen has been identified for it. Base qualities are missing; no much larger clone stands one base away.

Summary of the overall study and its limitations: Pairwise subsampling indicated that sequencing depth was expected to affect the degree of clonotype sharing among donors. Sharing across several donors was observed for around 5% of naive CD4, over 3% of naive CD8, about 2.5% of memory CD4, and 0.4% of memory CD8 clonotypes. Compared with non-shared clonotypes, clonotypes shared by all four sorted-subset donors had higher generation probabilities. Larger estimated clonotype richness was generally found for naive subsets than for memory subsets. Even with the large sequencing depth, rarefaction of the sorted-subset datasets indicated that sequencing was incomplete. Because the study included a small number of donors, the genetic and exposure-history diversity represented was limited. Sampling was limited to blood, and TCR repertoires in tissue likely differ from TCR repertoires in blood.

The donors were healthy, HIV-negative adults who had no recently reported acute infections or vaccinations. Every donor was a Caucasian adult residing in Nashville, Tennessee, USA. CD8 memory samples consisted of magnetically selected CD45RO+ cells combined with CCR7-negative CD45RA+ effector memory (TemRA) cells. Blood was collected by leukapheresis, and PBMCs were isolated by Ficoll-Histopaque density gradient centrifugation and then cryopreserved in liquid nitrogen vapor phase. Purity and quantity of every magnetically sorted T cell population were checked by analytical flow cytometry. From each sorted fraction, genomic DNA was isolated and quantified by UV absorbance on a Nanodrop 2000c. From the germline V gene, CDR1 is ENHRY and CDR2 is SYGVKD. V is clipped by 2 bases and J by 6 bases, and the sequence between their germline boundaries is 10 bases long. Including cysteine and phenylalanine, the CDR3 has 13 amino acids. CDR3 DNA only is kept here, 39 bases in frame from base 1.

The sample comprised memory CD8+ T cells sorted from blood. What the cell subset or site label conveys for this sample: CD45RO+ cells pooled with CCR7-negative TemRA cells. The chain uses TRBV10-3 and TRBJ1-2; possibly the D gene is TRBD1, per 5 matching bases. The sequence derives from a man aged 25-40 years in good health. The DNA is as follows: TGTGCCATCAGTGAGAGCCAGGGTAATGGCTACACCTTC. Translated, this gives CAISESQGNGYTF.